This T cell receptor (beta chain) comes out of a study of cytomegalovirus exposure and HLA in healthy donors. Use of 60 Vbeta and 13 Jbeta primers characterized the PCR. The protocol was immunoSEQ multiplex PCR, while the TCRdb copy is restricted to in-frame clones and leaves out a portion. The sample consists of 130,000 or so clones, about two thirds of them appearing once. Healthy bone marrow donors formed the donor group. In regard to this clone: Its specificity is not known.

Study-level points and caveats: Later genetic work tied a missense DCLRE1C variant to beta-chain V and J trimming.

V trimming: 6 bases; J trimming: 9 bases; junction bases outside the gene matches: 7. CDR1 is SNHLY and CDR2 is FYNNEI in the germline V gene. The CDR3 spans 15 residues. Sequences were obtained from PBMCs. The origin of this receptor is a man aged 45 to 65 in good health and CMV-seropositive. The V and J genes are TRBV2 and TRBJ2-1; 14 nucleotides align to TRBD2. CDR3 nucleotides: TGTGCCAGCAGACCGGGACTAGCGGGAGTCGTTGAGCAGTTCTTC. Translated: CASRPGLAGVVEQFF.